Sequencing of this T cell receptor beta chain was carried out in a study of blood T cell repertoires in COVID-19. At the level of the study: The United States, Italy and Spain provided the acute and convalescent COVID-19 samples.

This CDR3 spans 15 amino acids. Per the germline V gene, CDR1 is KGHSH and CDR2 is LQKENI. Between the trimmed V and J ends, which lost 3 bases and 0 bases, there was a span of 9 bases. Assay: immunoSEQ multiplex PCR; the TCRdb copy retains only in-frame clones and omits some. The sample contains 150,000 to 200,000 clones, about nine tenths of which appear only once. On this clone itself: Other DNA sequences in this sample translate to the same CDR3.

The sample was peripheral blood. This TCR derives from a woman in her seventies with acute or convalescent COVID-19. This rearrangement joins TRBV18 to TRBJ2-1; no clear D gene. The CDR3 sequence: CASSPQASSYNEQFF. For the CDR3, the DNA is TGTGCCAGCTCACCGCAGGCGAGCTCCTACAATGAGCAGTTCTTC.